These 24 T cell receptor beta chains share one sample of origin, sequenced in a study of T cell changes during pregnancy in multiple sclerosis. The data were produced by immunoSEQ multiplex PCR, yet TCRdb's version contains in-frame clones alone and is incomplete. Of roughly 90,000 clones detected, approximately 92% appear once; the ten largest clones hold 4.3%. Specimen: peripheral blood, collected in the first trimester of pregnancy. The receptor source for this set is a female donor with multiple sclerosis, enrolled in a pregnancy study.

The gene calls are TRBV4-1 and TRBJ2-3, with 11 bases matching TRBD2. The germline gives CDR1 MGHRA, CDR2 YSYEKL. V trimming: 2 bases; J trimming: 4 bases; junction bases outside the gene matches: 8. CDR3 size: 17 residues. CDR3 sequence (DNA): TGCGCCAGCAGCCAAACTGGTCTAGCGGGGGGCTCAGATACGCAGTATTTT. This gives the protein CASSQTGLAGGSDTQYF.

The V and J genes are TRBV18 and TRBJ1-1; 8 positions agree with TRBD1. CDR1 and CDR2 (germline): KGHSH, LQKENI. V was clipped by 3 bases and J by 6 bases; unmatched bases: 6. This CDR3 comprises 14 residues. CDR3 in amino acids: CASSPQGAGAEAFF. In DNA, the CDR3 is TGTGCCAGCTCACCCCAGGGGGCTGGCGCTGAAGCTTTCTTT.

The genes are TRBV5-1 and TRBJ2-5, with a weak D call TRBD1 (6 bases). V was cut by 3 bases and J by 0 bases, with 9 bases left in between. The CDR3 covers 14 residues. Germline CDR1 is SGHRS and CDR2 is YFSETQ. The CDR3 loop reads CASSYGTNQETQYF. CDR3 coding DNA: TGCGCCAGCAGCTACGGGACAAACCAAGAGACCCAGTACTTC.

This CDR3 is CASTGLNSYEQYF. In DNA form, the CDR3 reads TGTGCCAGTACGGGACTCAACTCCTACGAGCAGTACTTC. The V and J genes are TRBV27 and TRBJ2-7, with D possibly being TRBD2 (6 bases). The CDR3 totals 13 residues. Germline CDR1 MNHEY, CDR2 SMNVEV (reference sequence). Trimming left V 9 bases short and J 0 bases short, with 12 bases between.

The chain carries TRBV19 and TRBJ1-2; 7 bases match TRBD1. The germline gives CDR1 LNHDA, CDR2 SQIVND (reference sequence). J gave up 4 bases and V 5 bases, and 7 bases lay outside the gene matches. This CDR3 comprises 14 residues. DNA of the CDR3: TGTGCCAGTAGTGCAGGACGGACAGGCTATGGCTACACCTTC. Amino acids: CASSAGRTGYGYTF.

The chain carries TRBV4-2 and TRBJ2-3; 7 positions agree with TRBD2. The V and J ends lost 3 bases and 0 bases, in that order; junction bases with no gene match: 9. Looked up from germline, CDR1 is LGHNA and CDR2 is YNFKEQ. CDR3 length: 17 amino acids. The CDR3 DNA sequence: TGTGCCAGCAGCCAGACCCCTAGCGGAGCTAGCACAGATACGCAGTATTTT. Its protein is CASSQTPSGASTDTQYF.

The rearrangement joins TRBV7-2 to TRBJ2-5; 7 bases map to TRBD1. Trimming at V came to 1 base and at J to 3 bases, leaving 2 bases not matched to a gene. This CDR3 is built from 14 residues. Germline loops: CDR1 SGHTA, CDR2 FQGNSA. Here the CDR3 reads CASSLVTGEETQYF. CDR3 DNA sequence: TGTGCCAGCAGCTTAGTAACAGGGGAAGAGACCCAGTACTTC. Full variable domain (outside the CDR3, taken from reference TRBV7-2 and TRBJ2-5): GAGVSQSPSNKVTEKGKDVELRCDPISGHTALYWYRQSLGQGLEFLIYFQGNSAPDKSGLPSDRFSAERTGGSVSTLTIQRTQQEDSAVYLCASSLVTGEETQYFGPGTRLLVL.

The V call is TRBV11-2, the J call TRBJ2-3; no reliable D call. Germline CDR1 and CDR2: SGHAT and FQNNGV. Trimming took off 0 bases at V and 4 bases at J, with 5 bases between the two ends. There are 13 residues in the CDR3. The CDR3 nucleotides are TGTGCCAGCAGCTTAGATCTAGCAGATACGCAGTATTTT. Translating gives CASSLDLADTQYF.

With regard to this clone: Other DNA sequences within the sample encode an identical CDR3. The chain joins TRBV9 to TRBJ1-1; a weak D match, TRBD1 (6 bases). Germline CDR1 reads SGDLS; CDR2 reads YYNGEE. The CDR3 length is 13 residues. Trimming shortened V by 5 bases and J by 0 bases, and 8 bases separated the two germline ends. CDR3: CASSQGMNTEAFF. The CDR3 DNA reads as TGTGCCAGCAGTCAGGGGATGAACACTGAAGCTTTCTTT.

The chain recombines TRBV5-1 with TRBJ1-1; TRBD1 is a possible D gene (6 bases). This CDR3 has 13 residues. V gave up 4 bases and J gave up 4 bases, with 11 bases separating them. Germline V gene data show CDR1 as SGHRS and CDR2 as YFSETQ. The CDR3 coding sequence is TGCGCCAGCAGCGGGGGCACAATCACTGAAGCTTTCTTT. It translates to CASSGGTITEAFF.

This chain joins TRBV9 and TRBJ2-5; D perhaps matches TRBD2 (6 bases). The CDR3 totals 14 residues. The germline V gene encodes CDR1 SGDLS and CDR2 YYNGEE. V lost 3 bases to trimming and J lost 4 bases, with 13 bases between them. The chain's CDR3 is CASSEDPRGETQYF. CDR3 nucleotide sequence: TGTGCCAGCAGCGAAGACCCGCGGGGAGAGACCCAGTACTTC.

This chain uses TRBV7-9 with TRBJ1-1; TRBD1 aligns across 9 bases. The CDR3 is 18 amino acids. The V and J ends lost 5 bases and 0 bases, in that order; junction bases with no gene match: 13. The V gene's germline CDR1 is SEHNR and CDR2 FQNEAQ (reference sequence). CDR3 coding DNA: TGTGCCAGCAGCGGCCGGGACAGGGCAGACAAAATGAACACTGAAGCTTTCTTT. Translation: CASSGRDRADKMNTEAFF.

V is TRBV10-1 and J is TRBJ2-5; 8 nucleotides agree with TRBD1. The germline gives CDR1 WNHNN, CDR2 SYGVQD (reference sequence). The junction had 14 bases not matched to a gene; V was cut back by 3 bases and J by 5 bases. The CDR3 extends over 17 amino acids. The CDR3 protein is CASSDRGRRAGRETQYF. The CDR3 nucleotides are TGCGCCAGCAGTGACAGGGGGCGCCGGGCGGGTCGGGAGACCCAGTACTTC.

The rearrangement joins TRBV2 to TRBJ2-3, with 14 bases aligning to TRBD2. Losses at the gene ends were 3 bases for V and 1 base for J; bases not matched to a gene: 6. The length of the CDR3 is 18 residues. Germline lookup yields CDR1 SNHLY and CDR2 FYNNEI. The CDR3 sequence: CASSETSGGALGTDTQYF. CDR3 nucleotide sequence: TGTGCCAGCAGTGAGACTAGCGGGGGGGCCCTCGGCACAGATACGCAGTATTTT.

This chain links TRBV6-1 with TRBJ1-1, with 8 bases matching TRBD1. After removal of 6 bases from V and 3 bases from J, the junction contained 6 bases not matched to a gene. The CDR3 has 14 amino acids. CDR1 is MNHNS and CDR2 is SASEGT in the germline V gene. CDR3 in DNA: TGTGCCAGCAGAGATGACAGGGGACACACTGAAGCTTTCTTT. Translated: CASRDDRGHTEAFF.

This CDR3 reads CATSRSSGATRFF. Here the CDR3 DNA reads TGTGCCACCAGCAGGAGTAGTGGGGCCACGCGATTCTTT. J is TRBJ1-1 and V is TRBV15; D may be TRBD1 (5 bases). CDR1 is LNHNV and CDR2 is YYDKDF in the germline V gene (reference sequence). The V and J ends lost 3 bases and 14 bases respectively, with 19 bases between them. This CDR3 contains 13 residues.

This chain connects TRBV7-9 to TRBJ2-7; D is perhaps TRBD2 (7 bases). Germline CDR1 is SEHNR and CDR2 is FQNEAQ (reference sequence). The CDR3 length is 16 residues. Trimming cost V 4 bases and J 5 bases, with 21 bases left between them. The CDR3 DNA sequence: TGTGCCAGCAGCTCTTTGGGAGGGGGGGCGGCGAACGAGCAGTACTTC. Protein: CASSSLGGGAANEQYF.

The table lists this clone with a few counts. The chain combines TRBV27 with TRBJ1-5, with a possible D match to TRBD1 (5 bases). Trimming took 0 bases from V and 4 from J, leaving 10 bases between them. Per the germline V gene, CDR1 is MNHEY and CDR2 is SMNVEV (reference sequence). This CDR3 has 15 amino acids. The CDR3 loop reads CASSLSQGRNQPQHF. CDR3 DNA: TGTGCCAGCAGTTTATCGCAGGGCAGAAATCAGCCCCAGCATTTT.

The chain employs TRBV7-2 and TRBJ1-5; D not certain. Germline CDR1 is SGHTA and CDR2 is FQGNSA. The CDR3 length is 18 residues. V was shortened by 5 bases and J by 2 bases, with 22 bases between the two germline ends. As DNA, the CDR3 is TGTGCCAGCAGCCATCCGGGATATGGGTATTCGGGCAATCAGCCCCAGCATTTT. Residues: CASSHPGYGYSGNQPQHF.

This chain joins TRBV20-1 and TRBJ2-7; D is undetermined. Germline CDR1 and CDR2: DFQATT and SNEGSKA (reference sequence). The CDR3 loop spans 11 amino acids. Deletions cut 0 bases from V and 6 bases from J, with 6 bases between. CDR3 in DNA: TGCAGTGCTAGAGATGGAGTCGAGCAGTACTTC. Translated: CSARDGVEQYF.

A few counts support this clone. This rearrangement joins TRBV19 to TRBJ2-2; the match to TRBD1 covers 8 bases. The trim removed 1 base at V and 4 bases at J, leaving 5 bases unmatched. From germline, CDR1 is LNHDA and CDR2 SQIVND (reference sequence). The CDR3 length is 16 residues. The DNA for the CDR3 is TGTGCCAGTAGTATAGGGCAGGGGGCCGGCACCGGGGAGCTGTTTTTT. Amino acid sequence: CASSIGQGAGTGELFF. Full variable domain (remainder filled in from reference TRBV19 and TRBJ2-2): DGGITQSPKYLFRKEGQNVTLSCEQNLNHDAMYWYRQDPGQGLRLIYYSQIVNDFQKGDIAEGYSVSREKKESFPLTVTSAQKNPTAFYLCASSIGQGAGTGELFFGEGSRLTVL.

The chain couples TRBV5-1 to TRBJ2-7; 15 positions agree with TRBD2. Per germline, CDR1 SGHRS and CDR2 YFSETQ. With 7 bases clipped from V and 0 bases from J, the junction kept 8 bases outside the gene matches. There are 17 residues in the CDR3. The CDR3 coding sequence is TGCGCCAGCGGCCCGGGACTAGCGGGGGGCGGCTCCTACGAGCAGTACTTC. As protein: CASGPGLAGGGSYEQYF. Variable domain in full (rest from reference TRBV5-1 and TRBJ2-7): KAGVTQTPRYLIKTRGQQVTLSCSPISGHRSVSWYQQTPGQGLQFLFEYFSETQRNKGNFPGRFSGRQFSNSRSEMNVSTLELGDSALYLCASGPGLAGGGSYEQYFGPGTRLTVT.

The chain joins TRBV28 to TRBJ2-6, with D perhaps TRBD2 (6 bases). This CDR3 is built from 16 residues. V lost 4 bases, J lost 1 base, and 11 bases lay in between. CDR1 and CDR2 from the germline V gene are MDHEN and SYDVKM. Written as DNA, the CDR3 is TGTGCCAGCAGTTCTTCCGGGACTTCTGGGGCCAACGTCCTGACTTTC. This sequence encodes CASSSSGTSGANVLTF.

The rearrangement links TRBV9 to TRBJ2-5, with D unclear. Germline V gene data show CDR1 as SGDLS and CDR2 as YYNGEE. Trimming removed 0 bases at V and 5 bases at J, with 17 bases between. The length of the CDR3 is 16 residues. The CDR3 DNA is TGTGCCAGCAGCGTAGGGCCCCCCTCCCGCTGGGAGACCCAGTACTTC. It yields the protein CASSVGPPSRWETQYF.